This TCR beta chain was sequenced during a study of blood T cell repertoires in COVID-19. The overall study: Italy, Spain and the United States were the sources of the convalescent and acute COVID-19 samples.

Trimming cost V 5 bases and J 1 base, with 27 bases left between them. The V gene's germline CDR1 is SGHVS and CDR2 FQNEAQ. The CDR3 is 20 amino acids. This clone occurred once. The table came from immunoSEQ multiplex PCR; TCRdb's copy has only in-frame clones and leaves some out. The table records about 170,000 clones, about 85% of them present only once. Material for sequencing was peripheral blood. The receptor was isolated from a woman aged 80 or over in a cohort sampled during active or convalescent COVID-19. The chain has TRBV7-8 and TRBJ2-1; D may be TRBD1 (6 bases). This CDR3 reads CASSRSLTQQGRRSYNEQFF. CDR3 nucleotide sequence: TGTGCCAGCAGCCGAAGCCTAACCCAACAGGGAAGAAGGTCCTACAATGAGCAGTTCTTC.